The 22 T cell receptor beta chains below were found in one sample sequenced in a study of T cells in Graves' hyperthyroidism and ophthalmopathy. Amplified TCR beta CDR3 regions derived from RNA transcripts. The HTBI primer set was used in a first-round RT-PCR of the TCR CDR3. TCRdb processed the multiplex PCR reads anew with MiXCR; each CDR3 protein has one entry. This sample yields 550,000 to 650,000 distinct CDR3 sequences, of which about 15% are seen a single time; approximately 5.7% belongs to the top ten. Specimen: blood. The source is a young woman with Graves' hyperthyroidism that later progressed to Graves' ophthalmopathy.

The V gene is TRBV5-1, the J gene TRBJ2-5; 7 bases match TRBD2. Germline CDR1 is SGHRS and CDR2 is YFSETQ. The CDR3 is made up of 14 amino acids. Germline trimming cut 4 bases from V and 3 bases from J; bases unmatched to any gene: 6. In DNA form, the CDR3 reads TGCGCCAGCAGCGCGGGACTAACCGAAGAGACCCAGTACTTC. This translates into CASSAGLTEETQYF.

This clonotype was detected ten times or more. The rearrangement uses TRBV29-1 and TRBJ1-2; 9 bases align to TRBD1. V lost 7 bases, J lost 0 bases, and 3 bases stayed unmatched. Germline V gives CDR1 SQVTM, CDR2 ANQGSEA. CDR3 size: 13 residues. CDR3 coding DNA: TGCAGCGGCGGACAGGGGTCTAACTATGGCTACACCTTC. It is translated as CSGGQGSNYGYTF. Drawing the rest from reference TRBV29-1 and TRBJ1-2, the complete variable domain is SAVISQKPSRDICQRGTSLTIQCQVDSQVTMMFWYRQQPGQSLTLIATANQGSEATYESGFVIDKFPISRPNLTFSTLTVSNMSPEDSSIYLCSGGQGSNYGYTFGSGTRLTVV.

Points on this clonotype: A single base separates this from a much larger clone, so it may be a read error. In DNA form, the CDR3 reads TGCGCCAGCAGCGTGGCGTTTGAAGGTTACGAGCAGTACTTC. Translation gives CASSVAFEGYEQYF. The J gene is TRBJ2-7, the V gene TRBV5-1; D is undetermined. Germline V gene sequence: CDR1 SGHRS, CDR2 YFSETQ. The CDR3 consists of 14 residues. V gave up 4 bases and J gave up 4 bases, with 15 bases separating them.

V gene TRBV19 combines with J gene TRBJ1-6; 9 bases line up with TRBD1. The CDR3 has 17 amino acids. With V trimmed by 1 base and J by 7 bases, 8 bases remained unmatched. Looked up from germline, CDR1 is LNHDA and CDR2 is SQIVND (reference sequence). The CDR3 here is CASSIAKTGTGNSPLHF. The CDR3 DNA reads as TGTGCCAGTAGTATAGCAAAAACGGGGACAGGGAATTCACCCCTCCACTTT.

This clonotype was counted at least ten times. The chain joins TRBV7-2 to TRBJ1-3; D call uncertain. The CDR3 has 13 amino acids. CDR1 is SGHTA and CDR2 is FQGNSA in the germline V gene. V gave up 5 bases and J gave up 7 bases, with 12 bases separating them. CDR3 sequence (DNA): TGTGCCAGCAGCCCGTTAGGTGGGAACACCATATATTTT. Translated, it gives CASSPLGGNTIYF.

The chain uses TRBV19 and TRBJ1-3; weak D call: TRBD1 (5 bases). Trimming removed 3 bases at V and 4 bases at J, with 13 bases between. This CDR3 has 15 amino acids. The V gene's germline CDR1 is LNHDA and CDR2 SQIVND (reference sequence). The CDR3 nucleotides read TGTGCCAGTAGTATGCTGCCAGGGCGGGGAAACACCATATATTTT. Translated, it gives CASSMLPGRGNTIYF.

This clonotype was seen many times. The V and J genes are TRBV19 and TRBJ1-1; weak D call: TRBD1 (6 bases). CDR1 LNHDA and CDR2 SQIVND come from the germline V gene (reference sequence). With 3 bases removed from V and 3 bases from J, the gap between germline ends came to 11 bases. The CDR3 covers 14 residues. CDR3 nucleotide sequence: TGTGCCAGTAGTATTGCAGGGGTGGACACTGAAGCTTTCTTT. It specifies CASSIAGVDTEAFF.

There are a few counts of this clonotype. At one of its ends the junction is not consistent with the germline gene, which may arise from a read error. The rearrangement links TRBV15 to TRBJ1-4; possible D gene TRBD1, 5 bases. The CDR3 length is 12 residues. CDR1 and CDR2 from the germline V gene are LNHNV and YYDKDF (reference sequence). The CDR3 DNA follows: TGTGCCGCCAGCACAGGCTATGAAAAACTGTTTTTT. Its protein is CAASTGYEKLFF. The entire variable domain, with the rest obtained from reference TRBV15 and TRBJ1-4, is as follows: DAMVIQNPRYQVTQFGKPVTLSCSQTLNHNVMYWYQQKSSQAPKLLFHYYDKDFNNEADTPDNFQSRRPNTSFCFLDIRSPGLGDTAMYLCAASTGYEKLFFGSGTQLSVL.

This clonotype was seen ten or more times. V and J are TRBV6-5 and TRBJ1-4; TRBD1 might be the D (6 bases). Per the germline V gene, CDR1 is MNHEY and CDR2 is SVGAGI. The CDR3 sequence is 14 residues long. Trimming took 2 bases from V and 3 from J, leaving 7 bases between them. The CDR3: CASSYGQPNEKLFF. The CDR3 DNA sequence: TGTGCCAGCAGTTACGGACAGCCTAATGAAAAACTGTTTTTT.

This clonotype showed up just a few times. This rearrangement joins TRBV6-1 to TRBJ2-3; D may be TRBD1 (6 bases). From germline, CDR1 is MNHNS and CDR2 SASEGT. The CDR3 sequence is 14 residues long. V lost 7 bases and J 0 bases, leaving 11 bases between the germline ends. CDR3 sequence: CASKPGQSTDTQYF. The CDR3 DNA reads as TGTGCCAGCAAACCGGGACAAAGCACAGATACGCAGTATTTT.

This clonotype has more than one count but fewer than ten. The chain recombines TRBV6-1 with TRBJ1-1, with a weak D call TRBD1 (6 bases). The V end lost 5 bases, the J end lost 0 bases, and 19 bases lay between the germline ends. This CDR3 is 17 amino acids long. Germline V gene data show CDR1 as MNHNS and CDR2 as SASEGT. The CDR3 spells CASSRRGGEGMNTEAFF. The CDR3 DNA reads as TGTGCCAGCAGTCGAAGGGGGGGAGAAGGGATGAACACTGAAGCTTTCTTT.

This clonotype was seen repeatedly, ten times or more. The CDR3 here is CASSSPAGGEAFF. The CDR3 nucleotides read TGTGCCAGCAGTTCTCCGGCGGGAGGCGAAGCTTTCTTT. V gene TRBV28 combines with J gene TRBJ1-1, with D unresolved. Deletions cut 4 bases from V and 8 bases from J, with 14 bases between. Germline V CDR1 and CDR2: MDHEN, SYDVKM. The CDR3 runs 13 residues.

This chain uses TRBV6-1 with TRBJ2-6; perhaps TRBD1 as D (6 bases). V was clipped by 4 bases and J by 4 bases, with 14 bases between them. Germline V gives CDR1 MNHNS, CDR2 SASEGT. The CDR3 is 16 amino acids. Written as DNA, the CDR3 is TGTGCCAGCAGTGCAGTACAGGGATCGGGGGCCAACGTCCTGACTTTC. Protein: CASSAVQGSGANVLTF.

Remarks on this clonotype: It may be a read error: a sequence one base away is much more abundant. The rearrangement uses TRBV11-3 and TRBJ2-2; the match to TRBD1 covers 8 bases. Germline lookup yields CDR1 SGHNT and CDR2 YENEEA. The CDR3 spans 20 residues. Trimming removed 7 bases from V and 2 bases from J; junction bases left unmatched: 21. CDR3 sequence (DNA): TGTGCCAGCAAATCAAGACAGGGGAAGGTGGTATCGGGTAACACCGGGGAGCTGTTTTTT. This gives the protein CASKSRQGKVVSGNTGELFF.

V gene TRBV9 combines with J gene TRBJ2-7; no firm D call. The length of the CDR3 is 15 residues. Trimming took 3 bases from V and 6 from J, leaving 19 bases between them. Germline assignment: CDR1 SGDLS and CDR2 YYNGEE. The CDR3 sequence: CASSEQNEPSGEQYF. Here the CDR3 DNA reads TGTGCCAGCAGCGAACAAAACGAGCCTTCCGGCGAGCAGTACTTC. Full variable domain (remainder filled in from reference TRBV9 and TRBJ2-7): DSGVTQTPKHLITATGQRVTLRCSPRSGDLSVYWYQQSLDQGLQFLIQYYNGEERAKGNILERFSAQQFPDLHSELNLSSLELGDSALYFCASSEQNEPSGEQYFGPGTRLTVT.

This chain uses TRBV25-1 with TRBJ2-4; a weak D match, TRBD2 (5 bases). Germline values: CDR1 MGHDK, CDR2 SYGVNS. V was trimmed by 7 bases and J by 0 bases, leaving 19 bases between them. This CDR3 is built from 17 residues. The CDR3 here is CASITSAGVGAKNIQYF. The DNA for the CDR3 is TGTGCCAGCATTACCTCCGCCGGGGTTGGAGCCAAAAACATTCAGTACTTC.

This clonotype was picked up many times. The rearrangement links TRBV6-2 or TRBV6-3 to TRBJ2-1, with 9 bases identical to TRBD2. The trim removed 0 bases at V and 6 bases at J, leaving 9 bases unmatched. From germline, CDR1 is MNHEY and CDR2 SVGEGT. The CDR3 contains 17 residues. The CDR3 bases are TGTGCCAGCAGTTACTCGCTCGCGGGAGGGCCTGGCAATGAGCAGTTCTTC. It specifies CASSYSLAGGPGNEQFF.

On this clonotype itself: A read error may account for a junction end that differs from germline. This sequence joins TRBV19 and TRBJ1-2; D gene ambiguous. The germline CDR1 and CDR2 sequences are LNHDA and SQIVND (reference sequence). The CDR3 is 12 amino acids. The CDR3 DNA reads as TGCGCCAGCAGCCCCTTGACCGGGGGCTACACCTTC. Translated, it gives CASSPLTGGYTF.

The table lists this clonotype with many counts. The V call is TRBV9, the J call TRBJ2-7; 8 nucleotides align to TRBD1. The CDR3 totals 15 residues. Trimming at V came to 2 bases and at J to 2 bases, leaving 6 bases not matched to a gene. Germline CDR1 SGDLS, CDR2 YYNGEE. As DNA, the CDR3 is TGTGCCAGCAGCGTCTCCCCACAGGGGGCCTACGAGCAGTACTTC. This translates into CASSVSPQGAYEQYF.

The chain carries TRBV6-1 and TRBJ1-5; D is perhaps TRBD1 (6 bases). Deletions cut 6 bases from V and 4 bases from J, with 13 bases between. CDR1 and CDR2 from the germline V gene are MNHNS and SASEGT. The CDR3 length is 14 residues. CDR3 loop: CASRAGHLNQPQHF. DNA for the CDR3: TGTGCCAGCAGGGCGGGACATCTTAATCAGCCCCAGCATTTT.

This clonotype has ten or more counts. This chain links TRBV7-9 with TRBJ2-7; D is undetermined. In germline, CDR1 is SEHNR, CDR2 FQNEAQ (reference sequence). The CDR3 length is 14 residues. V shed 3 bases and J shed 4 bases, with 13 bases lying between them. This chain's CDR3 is CASSFLIGPYEQYF. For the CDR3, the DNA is TGTGCCAGCAGCTTCCTCATTGGACCGTACGAGCAGTACTTC.

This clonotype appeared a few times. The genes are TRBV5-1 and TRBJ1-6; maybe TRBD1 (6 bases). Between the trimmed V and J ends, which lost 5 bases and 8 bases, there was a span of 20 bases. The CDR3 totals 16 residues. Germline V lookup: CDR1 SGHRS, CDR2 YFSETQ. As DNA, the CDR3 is TGCGCCAGCAGACAAAACAGGGAACCGGTGCATTCACCCCTCCACTTT. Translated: CASRQNREPVHSPLHF.